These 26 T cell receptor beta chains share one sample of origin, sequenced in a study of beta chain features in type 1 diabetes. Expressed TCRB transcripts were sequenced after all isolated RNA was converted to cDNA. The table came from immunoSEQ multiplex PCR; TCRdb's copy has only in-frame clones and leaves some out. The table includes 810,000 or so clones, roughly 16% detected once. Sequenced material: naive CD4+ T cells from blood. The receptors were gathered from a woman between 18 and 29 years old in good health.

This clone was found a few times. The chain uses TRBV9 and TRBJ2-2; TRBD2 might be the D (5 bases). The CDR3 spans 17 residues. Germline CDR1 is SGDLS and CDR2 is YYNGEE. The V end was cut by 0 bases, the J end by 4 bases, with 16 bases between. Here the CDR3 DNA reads TGTGCCAGCAGCGTAGGCCTACTAGATCTGGCCACCGGGGAGCTGTTTTTT. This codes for CASSVGLLDLATGELFF.

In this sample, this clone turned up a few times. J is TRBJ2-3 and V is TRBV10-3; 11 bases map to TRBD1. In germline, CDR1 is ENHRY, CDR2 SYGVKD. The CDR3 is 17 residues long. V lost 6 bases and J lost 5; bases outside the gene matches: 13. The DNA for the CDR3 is TGTGCCATCAGGTCGTTTTCGGGCGGGACAGGGGGAGATACGCAGTATTTT. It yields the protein CAIRSFSGGTGGDTQYF.

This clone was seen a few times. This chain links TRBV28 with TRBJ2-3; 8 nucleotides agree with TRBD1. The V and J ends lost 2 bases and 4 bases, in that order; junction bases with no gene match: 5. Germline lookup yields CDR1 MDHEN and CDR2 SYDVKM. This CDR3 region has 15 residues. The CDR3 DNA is TGTGCCAGCAGTTTAGGGACAGGTTCCTCAGATACGCAGTATTTT. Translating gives CASSLGTGSSDTQYF.

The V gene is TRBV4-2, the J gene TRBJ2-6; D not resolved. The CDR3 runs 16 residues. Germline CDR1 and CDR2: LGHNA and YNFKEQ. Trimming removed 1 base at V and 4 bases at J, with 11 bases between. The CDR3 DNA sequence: TGTGCCAGCAGCCAAGTCGAAGGACGCGGGGCCAACGTCCTGACTTTC. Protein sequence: CASSQVEGRGANVLTF.

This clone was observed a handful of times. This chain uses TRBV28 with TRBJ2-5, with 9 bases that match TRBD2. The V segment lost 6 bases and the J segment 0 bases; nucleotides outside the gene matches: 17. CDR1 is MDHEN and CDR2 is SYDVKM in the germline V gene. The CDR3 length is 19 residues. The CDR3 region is CASSARMWGRLADQETQYF. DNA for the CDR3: TGTGCCAGCAGCGCCAGGATGTGGGGTCGACTAGCGGACCAAGAGACCCAGTACTTC.

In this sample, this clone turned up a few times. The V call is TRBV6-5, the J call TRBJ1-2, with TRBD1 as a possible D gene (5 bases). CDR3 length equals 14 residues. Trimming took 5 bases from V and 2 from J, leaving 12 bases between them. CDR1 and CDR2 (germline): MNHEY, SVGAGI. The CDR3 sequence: CASSPRDANYGYTF. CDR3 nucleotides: TGTGCCAGCAGTCCCCGGGACGCCAACTATGGCTACACCTTC.

Here the CDR3 DNA reads TGCGCCAGTCGAAAGGTTTCGACAGGGCTGTTGAACACCGGGGAGCTGTTTTTT. It specifies CASRKVSTGLLNTGELFF. The rearrangement joins TRBV5-1 to TRBJ2-2, with 7 positions matching TRBD1. The CDR3 length is 18 residues. With 8 bases clipped from V and 1 base from J, the junction kept 17 bases outside the gene matches. CDR1 SGHRS and CDR2 YFSETQ come from the germline V gene.

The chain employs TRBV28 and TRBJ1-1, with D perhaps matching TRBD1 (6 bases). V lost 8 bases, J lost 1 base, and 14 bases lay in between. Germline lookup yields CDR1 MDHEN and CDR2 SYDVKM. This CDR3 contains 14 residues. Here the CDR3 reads CASEVVTGNTEAFF. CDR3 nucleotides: TGTGCCAGCGAAGTTGTGACAGGGAACACTGAAGCTTTCTTT.

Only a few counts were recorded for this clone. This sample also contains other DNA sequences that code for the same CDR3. The CDR3, as DNA: TGTGCCAGCTCACCCCAGGGGTACACTGAAGCTTTCTTT. Translation gives CASSPQGYTEAFF. The chain has TRBV18 and TRBJ1-1; D may be TRBD1 (6 bases). Germline CDR1 and CDR2: KGHSH and LQKENI. V shed 3 bases and J shed 3 bases, with 8 bases lying between them. The CDR3 contains 13 residues.

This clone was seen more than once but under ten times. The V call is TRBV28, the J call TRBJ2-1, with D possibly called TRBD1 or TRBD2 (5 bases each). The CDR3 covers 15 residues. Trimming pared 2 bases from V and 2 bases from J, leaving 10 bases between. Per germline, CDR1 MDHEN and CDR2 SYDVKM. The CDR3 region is CASSLGTYAYNEQFF. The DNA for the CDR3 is TGTGCCAGCAGTTTAGGGACGTACGCCTACAATGAGCAGTTCTTC. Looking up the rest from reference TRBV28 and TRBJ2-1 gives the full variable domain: DVKVTQSSRYLVKRTGEKVFLECVQDMDHENMFWYRQDPGLGLRLIYFSYDVKMKEKGDIPEGYSVSREKKERFSLILESASTNQTSMYLCASSLGTYAYNEQFFGPGTRLTVL.

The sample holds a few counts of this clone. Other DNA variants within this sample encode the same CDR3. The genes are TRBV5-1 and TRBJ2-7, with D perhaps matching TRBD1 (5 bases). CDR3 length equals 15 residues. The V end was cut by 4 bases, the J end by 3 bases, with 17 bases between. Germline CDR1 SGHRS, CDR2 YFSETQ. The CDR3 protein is CASSPRQGASYEQYF. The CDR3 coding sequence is TGCGCCAGCAGCCCACGACAAGGGGCCAGCTACGAGCAGTACTTC.

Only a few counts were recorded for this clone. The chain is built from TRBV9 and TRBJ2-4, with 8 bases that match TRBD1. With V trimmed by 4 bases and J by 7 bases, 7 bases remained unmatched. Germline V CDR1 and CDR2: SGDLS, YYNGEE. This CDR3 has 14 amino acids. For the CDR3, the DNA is TGTGCCAGCAGCCCTTCGACAGGGGTGAACATTCAGTACTTC. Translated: CASSPSTGVNIQYF.

The CDR3 DNA is TGTGCCAGCAGCTCCGGACTCAACTATGGCTACACCTTC. Translation gives CASSSGLNYGYTF. V and J are TRBV5-4 and TRBJ1-2; D remains ambiguous. The germline V gene encodes CDR1 SGHNT and CDR2 YYREEE (reference sequence). CDR3 length: 13 residues. Trimming took 3 bases from V and 2 from J, leaving 8 bases between them.

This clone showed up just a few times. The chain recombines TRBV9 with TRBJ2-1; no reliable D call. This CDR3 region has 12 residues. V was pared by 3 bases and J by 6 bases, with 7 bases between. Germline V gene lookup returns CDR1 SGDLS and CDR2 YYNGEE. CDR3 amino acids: CASSETRNEQFF. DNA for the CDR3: TGTGCCAGCAGCGAGACCCGCAATGAGCAGTTCTTC. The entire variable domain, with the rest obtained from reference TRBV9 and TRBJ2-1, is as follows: DSGVTQTPKHLITATGQRVTLRCSPRSGDLSVYWYQQSLDQGLQFLIQYYNGEERAKGNILERFSAQQFPDLHSELNLSSLELGDSALYFCASSETRNEQFFGPGTRLTVL.

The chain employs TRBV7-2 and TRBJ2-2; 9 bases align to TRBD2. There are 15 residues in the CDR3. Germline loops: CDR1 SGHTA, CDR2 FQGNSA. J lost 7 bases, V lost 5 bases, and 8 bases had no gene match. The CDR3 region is CASSRGLAIGGELFF. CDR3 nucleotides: TGTGCCAGCAGCCGCGGACTAGCGATCGGCGGGGAGCTGTTTTTT.

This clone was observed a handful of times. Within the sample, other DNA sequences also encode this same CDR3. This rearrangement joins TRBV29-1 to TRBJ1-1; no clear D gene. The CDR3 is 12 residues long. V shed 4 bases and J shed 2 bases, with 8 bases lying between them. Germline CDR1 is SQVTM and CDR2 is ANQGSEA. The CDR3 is CSVVRVNTEAFF. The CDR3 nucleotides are TGCAGCGTTGTTAGGGTTAACACTGAAGCTTTCTTT.

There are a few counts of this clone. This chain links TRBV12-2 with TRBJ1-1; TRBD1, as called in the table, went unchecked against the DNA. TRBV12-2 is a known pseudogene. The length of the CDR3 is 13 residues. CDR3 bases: TGTGCAAGCTCGAGACATTTGAACACTGAAGCTTTCTTT. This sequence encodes CASSRHLNTEAFF.

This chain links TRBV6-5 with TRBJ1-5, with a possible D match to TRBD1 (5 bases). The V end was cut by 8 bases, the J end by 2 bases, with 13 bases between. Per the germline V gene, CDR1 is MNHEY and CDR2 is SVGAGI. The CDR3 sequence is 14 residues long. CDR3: CASRTGVGNQPQHF. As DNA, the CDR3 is TGTGCCAGCCGTACAGGAGTGGGCAATCAGCCCCAGCATTTT.

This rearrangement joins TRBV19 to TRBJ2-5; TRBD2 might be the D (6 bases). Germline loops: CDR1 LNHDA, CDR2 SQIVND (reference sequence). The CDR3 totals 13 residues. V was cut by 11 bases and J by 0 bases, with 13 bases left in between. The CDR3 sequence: CALPPSDQETQYF. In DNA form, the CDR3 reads TGTGCCCTCCCCCCTAGCGACCAAGAGACCCAGTACTTC.

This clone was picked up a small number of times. The CDR3 spells CASSPSPLGNTIYF. The DNA of the CDR3 is TGTGCCAGCAGCCCAAGTCCGCTTGGAAACACCATATATTTT. The chain links TRBV11-2 to TRBJ1-3; no clear D gene. The germline CDR1 and CDR2 sequences are SGHAT and FQNNGV. The CDR3 sequence is 14 residues long. The V end was cut by 5 bases, the J end by 3 bases, with 11 bases between. Full variable domain (missing parts from reference TRBV11-2 and TRBJ1-3): EAGVAQSPRYKIIEKRQSVAFWCNPISGHATLYWYQQILGQGPKLLIQFQNNGVVDDSQLPKDRFSAERLKGVDSTLKIQPAKLEDSAVYLCASSPSPLGNTIYFGEGSWLTVV.

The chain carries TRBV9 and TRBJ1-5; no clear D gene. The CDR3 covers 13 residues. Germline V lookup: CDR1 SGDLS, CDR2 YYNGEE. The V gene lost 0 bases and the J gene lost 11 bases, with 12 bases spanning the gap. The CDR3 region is CASSVGQGATQHF. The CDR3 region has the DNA TGTGCCAGCAGCGTAGGCCAAGGTGCAACCCAGCATTTT. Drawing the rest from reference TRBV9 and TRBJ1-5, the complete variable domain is DSGVTQTPKHLITATGQRVTLRCSPRSGDLSVYWYQQSLDQGLQFLIQYYNGEERAKGNILERFSAQQFPDLHSELNLSSLELGDSALYFCASSVGQGATQHFGDGTRLSIL.

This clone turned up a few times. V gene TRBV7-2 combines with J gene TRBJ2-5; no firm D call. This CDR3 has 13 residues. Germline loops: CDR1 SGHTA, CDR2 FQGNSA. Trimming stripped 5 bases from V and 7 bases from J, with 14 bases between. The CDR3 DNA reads TGTGCCAGCAGCCTCAAGGCCGTTGGGACCCAGTACTTC. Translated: CASSLKAVGTQYF. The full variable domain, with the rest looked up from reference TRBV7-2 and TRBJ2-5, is GAGVSQSPSNKVTEKGKDVELRCDPISGHTALYWYRQSLGQGLEFLIYFQGNSAPDKSGLPSDRFSAERTGGSVSTLTIQRTQQEDSAVYLCASSLKAVGTQYFGPGTRLLVL.

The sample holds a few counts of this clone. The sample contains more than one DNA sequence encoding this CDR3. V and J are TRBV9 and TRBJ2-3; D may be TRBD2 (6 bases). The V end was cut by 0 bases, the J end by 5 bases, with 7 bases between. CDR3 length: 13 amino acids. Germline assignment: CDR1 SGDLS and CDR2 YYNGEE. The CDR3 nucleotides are TGTGCCAGCAGCGTAGGACTAGAAGATACGCAGTATTTT. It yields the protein CASSVGLEDTQYF.

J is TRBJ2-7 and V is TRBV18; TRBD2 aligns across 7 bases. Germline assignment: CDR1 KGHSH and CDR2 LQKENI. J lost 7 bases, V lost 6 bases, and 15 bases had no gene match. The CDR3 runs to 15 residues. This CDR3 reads CASSLLAEPLGEQYF. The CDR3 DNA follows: TGTGCCAGCTCGCTTCTAGCGGAACCCCTGGGGGAGCAGTACTTC.

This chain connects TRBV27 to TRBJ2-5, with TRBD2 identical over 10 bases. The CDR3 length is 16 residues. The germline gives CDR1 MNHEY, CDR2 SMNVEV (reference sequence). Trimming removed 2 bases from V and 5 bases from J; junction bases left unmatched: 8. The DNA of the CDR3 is TGTGCCAGCAGTTTAAAGGGATTAGCGGGAGGCGAGACCCAGTACTTC. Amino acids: CASSLKGLAGGETQYF.

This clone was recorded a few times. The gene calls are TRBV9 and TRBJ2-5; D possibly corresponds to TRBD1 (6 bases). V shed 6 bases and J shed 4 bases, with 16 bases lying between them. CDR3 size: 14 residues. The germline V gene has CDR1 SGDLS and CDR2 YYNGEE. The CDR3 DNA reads TGTGCCAGCACGAAGGGGGAGTTCCGAGAGACCCAGTACTTC. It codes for CASTKGEFRETQYF.